The 8 T cell receptor beta chains below come from one sample, sequenced in a study of multiple sclerosis patients with progressive multifocal leukoencephalopathy. Profiling relied on immunoSEQ multiplex PCR, and the TCRdb table lists in-frame clones only, not all of them. In the table there are around 32,000 clones, 90% to 95% of which are singletons. Described time point: before natalizumab initiation. Sequenced: PBMCs. Source of these receptors: a man between 25 and 39 years old with multiple sclerosis.

This chain uses TRBV14 with TRBJ2-3, with 7 bases that match TRBD2. The CDR3 is 17 residues long. V shed 2 bases and J 2 bases; nucleotides not matched to a gene: 10. Germline loops: CDR1 SGHDN, CDR2 FVKESK. The CDR3 DNA follows: TGTGCCAGCAGCCAACCCCCCCAGCGGGGATTCACAGATACGCAGTATTTT. Protein sequence: CASSQPPQRGFTDTQYF.

This clone was found once. The J gene is TRBJ1-5, the V gene TRBV7-2, with D unclear. The germline V gene encodes CDR1 SGHTA and CDR2 FQGNSA. The germline V and J ends were trimmed by 5 bases and 4 bases, with 9 bases remaining between them. This CDR3 has 13 residues. The CDR3 spells CASSEGGNQPQHF. The CDR3 nucleotides are TGTGCCAGCAGCGAAGGAGGGAATCAGCCCCAGCATTTT.

The chain links TRBV6-5 to TRBJ2-1; unclear D gene. The CDR3 has 16 residues. Per the germline V gene, CDR1 is MNHEY and CDR2 is SVGAGI. The germline V and J ends were trimmed by 2 bases and 5 bases, with 16 bases remaining between them. CDR3 sequence reads: CASSYLDQALNNEQFF. CDR3 coding DNA: TGTGCCAGCAGTTACCTTGATCAAGCCCTGAACAATGAGCAGTTCTTC.

V and J are TRBV9 and TRBJ2-7; 9 positions agree with TRBD2. V shed 0 bases, J shed 3 bases, and the junction held 4 bases outside the gene matches. This CDR3 contains 15 residues. CDR1 SGDLS and CDR2 YYNGEE come from the germline V gene. Here the CDR3 reads CASSVGSGSFYEQYF. In DNA form, the CDR3 reads TGTGCCAGCAGCGTAGGTAGCGGGAGTTTCTACGAGCAGTACTTC.

J is TRBJ1-4 and V is TRBV6-6; the match to TRBD1 covers 10 bases. CDR3 length: 15 amino acids. The junction had 7 bases not matched to a gene; V was cut back by 5 bases and J by 7 bases. Germline V CDR1 and CDR2: MNHNY, SVGAGI (reference sequence). The CDR3 protein is CASSRGTGVGEKLFF. CDR3 in DNA: TGTGCCAGCAGTCGCGGGACAGGGGTGGGTGAAAAACTGTTTTTT.

The V call is TRBV5-1, the J call TRBJ1-1; no definite D call. Germline V CDR1 and CDR2: SGHRS, YFSETQ. V was clipped by 4 bases and J by 0 bases, with 10 bases between them. The CDR3 is 14 residues long. DNA for the CDR3: TGCGCCAGCAGCCCAACGACTGTGAACACTGAAGCTTTCTTT. It codes for CASSPTTVNTEAFF.

In this sample, this clone turned up a few times. The chain has TRBV14 and TRBJ2-7; 8 bases agree with TRBD1. The junction had 11 bases not matched to a gene; V was cut back by 7 bases and J by 9 bases. Germline CDR1 and CDR2: SGHDN and FVKESK. This CDR3 comprises 13 residues. In DNA form, the CDR3 reads TGTGCCAGCACCCGGACAGGGCTTGGTCGGCAGTACTTC. Its translation is CASTRTGLGRQYF. The variable domain in full, completed from reference TRBV14 and TRBJ2-7, reads EAGVTQFPSHSVIEKGQTVTLRCDPISGHDNLYWYRRVMGKEIKFLLHFVKESKQDESGMPNNRFLAERTGGTYSTLKVQPAELEDSGVYFCASTRTGLGRQYFGPGTRLTVT.

The chain joins TRBV27 to TRBJ1-1, with no clear D. CDR1 MNHEY and CDR2 SMNVEV come from the germline V gene (reference sequence). V lost 2 bases and J lost 4, with 14 bases in between. The CDR3 runs 15 residues. The CDR3 coding sequence is TGTGCCAGCAGTTTAGATAGTATGATTGGCACTGAAGCTTTCTTT. Protein product: CASSLDSMIGTEAFF.